The sequence of this T cell receptor (beta chain) was determined in a study of beta chain features in type 1 diabetes. Looked up from germline, CDR1 is SGHKS and CDR2 is YYEKEE (reference sequence). The trim removed 4 bases at V and 5 bases at J, leaving 8 bases unmatched. This CDR3 has 14 residues. This clone appeared once. No antigen is known for it. Expressed TCRB transcripts were sequenced, since all the RNA that had been isolated was reverse transcribed. TCRdb's copy holds only in-frame clones and misses some; the assay was immunoSEQ multiplex PCR. The table lists about 240,000 clones, approximately 14% of them singletons. The study's findings and limits: Significant though moderate, a shortening of TCRB CDR3s appeared in all four CD4+ subsets of Type 1 diabetes patients.

This TCR was recovered from a man younger than 40 with type 1 diabetes. This chain uses TRBV5-5 with TRBJ2-7; 8 nucleotides match TRBD1. The sequencing input was naive CD4+ T cells from blood. The CDR3 loop reads CASSNGQGGHEQYF. In DNA, the CDR3 is TGTGCCAGCAGCAATGGACAGGGCGGCCACGAGCAGTACTTC. Based on the CDR3 plus reference TRBV5-5 and TRBJ2-7, the full variable domain is DAGVTQSPTHLIKTRGQQVTLRCSPISGHKSVSWYQQVLGQGPQFIFQYYEKEERGRGNFPDRFSARQFPNYSSELNVNALLLGDSALYLCASSNGQGGHEQYFGPGTRLTVT.